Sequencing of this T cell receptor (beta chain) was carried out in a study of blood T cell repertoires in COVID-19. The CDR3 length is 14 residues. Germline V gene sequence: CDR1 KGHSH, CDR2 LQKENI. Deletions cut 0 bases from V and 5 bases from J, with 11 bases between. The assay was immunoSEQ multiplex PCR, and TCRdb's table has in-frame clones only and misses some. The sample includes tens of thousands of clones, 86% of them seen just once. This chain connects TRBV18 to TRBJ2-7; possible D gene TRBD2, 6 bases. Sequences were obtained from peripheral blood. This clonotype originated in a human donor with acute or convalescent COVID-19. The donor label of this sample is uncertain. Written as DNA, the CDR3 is TGTGCCAGCTCACCACCGCCAGCGGGTGACGAGCAGTACTTC. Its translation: CASSPPPAGDEQYF.